This passage covers 18 T cell receptor beta chains from one sample sequenced in a study of blood T cell repertoires in COVID-19. TCRdb's table, derived via immunoSEQ multiplex PCR, lists solely in-frame clones and lacks some. The sample lists about 74,000 clones; about four fifths were seen once. Input material: peripheral blood. These TCRs come from a man aged 65 to 85 with acute or convalescent COVID-19.

This clone was detected only a few times. This chain joins TRBV19 and TRBJ1-6; tentatively, D is TRBD1 (6 bases). Trimming left V 7 bases short and J 5 bases short, with 12 bases between. Germline V lookup: CDR1 LNHDA, CDR2 SQIVND (reference sequence). CDR3 length: 14 residues. The CDR3 sequence is CASNPGQNNSPLHF. CDR3 in DNA: TGTGCCAGTAACCCGGGACAAAATAATTCACCCCTCCACTTT.

The chain couples TRBV5-1 to TRBJ1-1; no clear D gene. The V end lost 5 bases, the J end lost 5 bases, and 10 bases lay between the germline ends. CDR3 length: 12 residues. Germline lookup yields CDR1 SGHRS and CDR2 YFSETQ. The CDR3 DNA follows: TGCGCCAGCAGGGCCGGGGAGACTGAAGCTTTCTTT. Translating gives CASRAGETEAFF. Complete variable domain (other parts from reference TRBV5-1 and TRBJ1-1): KAGVTQTPRYLIKTRGQQVTLSCSPISGHRSVSWYQQTPGQGLQFLFEYFSETQRNKGNFPGRFSGRQFSNSRSEMNVSTLELGDSALYLCASRAGETEAFFGQGTRLTVV.

The V call is TRBV5-1, the J call TRBJ1-1; possibly TRBD1 for D (6 bases). From germline, CDR1 is SGHRS and CDR2 YFSETQ. The ends were cut back, 4 bases at V and 8 bases at J, with 12 bases in the middle. This CDR3 contains 12 residues. CDR3 loop: CASSPGQSEAFF. Written as DNA, the CDR3 is TGCGCCAGCAGCCCCGGACAGTCCGAAGCTTTCTTT.

The chain combines TRBV6-6 with TRBJ1-5, with D possibly matching TRBD1 (5 bases). CDR3 size: 13 residues. Trimming pared 7 bases from V and 6 bases from J, leaving 13 bases between. Germline V gene lookup returns CDR1 MNHNY and CDR2 SVGAGI (reference sequence). CDR3 sequence (DNA): TGTGCCAGCACCCGGGTGGGGGGTCAGCCCCAGCATTTT. This encodes CASTRVGGQPQHF.

CDR3 nucleotide sequence: TGTGCCAGCAGCCAAATCGTTTCCCCCAGCACCGGGGAGCTGTTTTTT. As protein: CASSQIVSPSTGELFF. The rearrangement joins TRBV14 to TRBJ2-2; D is ambiguous. Germline CDR1 SGHDN, CDR2 FVKESK. V shed 2 bases and J shed 4 bases, with 14 bases lying between them. The CDR3 is made up of 16 amino acids.

The V and J genes are TRBV11-3 and TRBJ1-1; a possible D gene is TRBD1 (5 bases). V dropped 4 bases and J dropped 4 bases, with 10 bases sitting between them. The CDR3 consists of 13 residues. Germline loops: CDR1 SGHNT, CDR2 YENEEA. CDR3 protein: CASSSGGSTEAFF. The CDR3 DNA reads as TGTGCCAGCAGCTCGGGGGGGAGCACTGAAGCTTTCTTT.

J is TRBJ1-1 and V is TRBV28; D gene unclear. Trimming pared 3 bases from V and 8 bases from J, leaving 13 bases between. Germline CDR1 and CDR2: MDHEN and SYDVKM. This CDR3 spans 13 amino acids. CDR3 coding DNA: TGTGCCAGCAGTTTGTCCACGACGGGAGAAGCTTTCTTT. As protein: CASSLSTTGEAFF.

The table lists this clone with a few counts. The chain is built from TRBV7-9 and TRBJ2-1; a weak D match, TRBD2 (6 bases). The germline V gene has CDR1 SEHNR and CDR2 FQNEAQ (reference sequence). The CDR3 runs 17 residues. Deletions cut 2 bases from V and 0 bases from J, with 14 bases between. The CDR3 here is CASSLPPGRSSYNEQFF. The CDR3 nucleotides read TGTGCCAGCAGCTTACCTCCCGGGAGAAGCTCCTACAATGAGCAGTTCTTC.

V is TRBV9 and J is TRBJ2-7, with 7 bases identical to TRBD2. The junction had 3 bases not matched to a gene; V was cut back by 0 bases and J by 3 bases. This CDR3 has 14 residues. Germline CDR1 reads SGDLS; CDR2 reads YYNGEE. The CDR3: CASSVGSSGYEQYF. In DNA form, the CDR3 reads TGTGCCAGCAGCGTAGGTTCTAGCGGCTACGAGCAGTACTTC.

J is TRBJ1-1 and V is TRBV6-5, with D hard to call. V lost 7 bases, J lost 0 bases, and 12 bases lay in between. There are 14 residues in the CDR3. Germline assignment: CDR1 MNHEY and CDR2 SVGAGI. As DNA, the CDR3 is TGTGCCAGCAATCGACACATTTTGAACACTGAAGCTTTCTTT. Its protein is CASNRHILNTEAFF.

This chain uses TRBV7-2 with TRBJ2-1; TRBD1 matches 9 bases. Losses at the gene ends were 3 bases for V and 9 bases for J; bases not matched to a gene: 9. CDR1 and CDR2 from the germline V gene are SGHTA and FQGNSA. The CDR3 is 15 amino acids. The CDR3 loop reads CASSFLTGTGSEQFF. The CDR3 region has the DNA TGTGCCAGCAGCTTTCTAACCGGGACAGGGAGTGAGCAGTTCTTC. Supplemented by reference TRBV7-2 and TRBJ2-1, the full variable domain reads GAGVSQSPSNKVTEKGKDVELRCDPISGHTALYWYRQSLGQGLEFLIYFQGNSAPDKSGLPSDRFSAERTGGSVSTLTIQRTQQEDSAVYLCASSFLTGTGSEQFFGPGTRLTVL.

The rearrangement links TRBV24-1 to TRBJ2-3; D unclear. Germline V lookup: CDR1 KGHDR, CDR2 SFDVKD. This CDR3 contains 13 residues. Trimming pared 4 bases from V and 2 bases from J, leaving 6 bases between. The CDR3 spells CATSDPITDTQYF. The CDR3 coding sequence is TGTGCCACCAGTGACCCCATCACAGATACGCAGTATTTT.

The chain is built from TRBV27 and TRBJ2-2; D is possibly TRBD1 (6 bases). The V end was cut by 8 bases, the J end by 0 bases, with 10 bases between. Germline CDR1 and CDR2: MNHEY and SMNVEV (reference sequence). There are 14 residues in the CDR3. CDR3 loop: CASCWTANTGELFF. The CDR3 nucleotides read TGTGCCAGCTGCTGGACAGCGAACACCGGGGAGCTGTTTTTT.

This clone came up once. This chain connects TRBV11-1 to TRBJ1-1; D is unclear. This CDR3 has 11 amino acids. The V end was cut by 10 bases, the J end by 3 bases, with 9 bases between. From germline, CDR1 is SGHAT and CDR2 FQDESV (reference sequence). The CDR3 nucleotides are TGTGCCATCGGGAGGGACACTGAAGCTTTCTTT. This gives the protein CAIGRDTEAFF.

The CDR3 DNA sequence: TGTGCCAGTCGGACTAGCGGGGGTTGGGAGCAGTTCTTC. Its translation is CASRTSGGWEQFF. The chain has TRBV19 and TRBJ2-1, with 13 bases matching TRBD2. Per the germline V gene, CDR1 is LNHDA and CDR2 is SQIVND (reference sequence). Unmatched junction bases numbered 5, after V lost 8 bases and J lost 10 bases. This CDR3 comprises 13 residues. Combining the CDR3 with reference TRBV19 and TRBJ2-1 gives the whole variable domain DGGITQSPKYLFRKEGQNVTLSCEQNLNHDAMYWYRQDPGQGLRLIYYSQIVNDFQKGDIAEGYSVSREKKESFPLTVTSAQKNPTAFYLCASRTSGGWEQFFGPGTRLTVL.

This clone was picked up many times. This chain connects TRBV27 to TRBJ1-5; a possible D gene is TRBD1 (6 bases). Per the germline V gene, CDR1 is MNHEY and CDR2 is SMNVEV (reference sequence). V lost 6 bases, J lost 0 bases, and 6 bases lay in between. The CDR3 is 13 residues long. The CDR3 is CASSRGSNQPQHF. For the CDR3, the DNA is TGTGCCAGCAGCAGGGGTAGCAATCAGCCCCAGCATTTT.

The chain carries TRBV7-9 and TRBJ2-7; D perhaps matches TRBD2 (7 bases). This CDR3 has 14 amino acids. CDR1 SEHNR and CDR2 FQNEAQ come from the germline V gene (reference sequence). The V and J ends lost 1 base and 6 bases respectively, with 13 bases between them. In nucleotides, the CDR3 is TGTGCCAGCAGCTTAGGCGGGGGCACGGGCGAGCAGTACTTC. It yields the protein CASSLGGGTGEQYF.

The chain employs TRBV7-9 and TRBJ1-5; 8 nucleotides align to TRBD1. Trimming cost V 5 bases and J 1 base; bases outside gene matches: 7. The germline gives CDR1 SEHNR, CDR2 FQNEAQ (reference sequence). This CDR3 comprises 16 residues. CDR3 protein: CASSGQGWPSNQPQHF. The CDR3 region has the DNA TGTGCCAGCAGCGGACAGGGTTGGCCGAGCAATCAGCCCCAGCATTTT.